These 27 T cell receptor beta chains were all obtained from the same sample, sequenced in a study of cytomegalovirus exposure and HLA in healthy donors. In the PCR, 60 Vbeta and 13 Jbeta primers were used. The repertoire was sequenced with immunoSEQ multiplex PCR; TCRdb's copy has only in-frame clones and lacks some. The sample totals about 120,000 clones. The sequenced sample consisted of PBMCs. Receptor source: a man aged 25-45 years in good health and CMV-seronegative.

This chain uses TRBV5-1 with TRBJ2-5, with D possibly TRBD1 on 6 matching bases. Trimming shortened V by 1 base and J by 2 bases, and 9 bases separated the two germline ends. This CDR3 has 14 residues. Germline V lookup: CDR1 SGHRS, CDR2 YFSETQ. Here the CDR3 reads CASSLRTAQETQYF. The CDR3 bases are TGCGCCAGCAGCTTGAGGACAGCGCAAGAGACCCAGTACTTC.

About this clone itself: No conserved phenylalanine or tryptophan ends this CDR3, so it is likely a read error. It is unclear where the CDR3 begins or ends on the DNA, so no DNA is shown, and the CDR3 is as TCRdb lists it. This chain connects TRBV18 to TRBJ1-2; the tabulated D call, TRBD1, remains unverified against the DNA. Counting both end residues, the CDR3 totals 9 amino acids. The germline V gene has CDR1 KGHSH and CDR2 LQKENI. The CDR3 spells CASSPPRGC.

V and J are TRBV19 and TRBJ2-2; TRBD2 agrees at 8 bases. Germline V gives CDR1 LNHDA, CDR2 SQIVND (reference sequence). V was pared by 9 bases and J by 2 bases, with 14 bases of the junction left unmatched. The CDR3 totals 17 residues. CDR3 sequence: CASLQQRGGTNTGELFF. CDR3 sequence (DNA): TGTGCCAGCCTTCAGCAGCGCGGGGGGACTAACACCGGGGAGCTGTTTTTT.

The V and J genes are TRBV7-8 and TRBJ2-2; 9 nucleotides align to TRBD2. CDR3 length: 16 residues. The junction had 8 bases not matched to a gene; V was cut back by 5 bases and J by 4 bases. The V gene's germline CDR1 is SGHVS and CDR2 FQNEAQ. The chain's CDR3 is CASSPEERGVTGELFF. The CDR3 DNA follows: TGTGCCAGCAGCCCTGAGGAGCGGGGGGTCACCGGGGAGCTGTTTTTT.

This chain uses TRBV28 with TRBJ2-3, with D hard to call. Trimming removed 8 bases at V and 2 bases at J, with 8 bases between. The V gene's germline CDR1 is MDHEN and CDR2 SYDVKM. The CDR3 has 12 amino acids. The CDR3 loop reads CASSGFTDTQYF. Here the CDR3 DNA reads TGTGCCAGCTCAGGATTCACAGATACGCAGTATTTT.

This chain links TRBV7-7 with TRBJ1-3; no clear D. The CDR3 contains 15 residues. Trimming took 5 bases from V and 6 from J, leaving 17 bases between them. From germline, CDR1 is SSHAT and CDR2 FNYEAQ (reference sequence). CDR3 nucleotide sequence: TGTGCCAGCAGCCCTCGCCGGGTCCCAGTAAACACCATATATTTT. This translates into CASSPRRVPVNTIYF.

CDR3 amino acids: CASSLTGPQETQYF. The DNA of the CDR3 is TGCGCCAGCAGCTTGACAGGGCCCCAAGAGACCCAGTACTTC. The chain carries TRBV5-1 and TRBJ2-5, with D perhaps TRBD1 (6 bases). Trimming left V 1 base short and J 1 base short, with 8 bases between. The CDR3 sequence is 14 residues long. CDR1 and CDR2 from the germline V gene are SGHRS and YFSETQ.

The chain couples TRBV28 to TRBJ2-1, with 8 bases identical to TRBD1. With 7 bases clipped from V and 3 bases from J, the junction kept 11 bases outside the gene matches. Germline-derived CDR1 and CDR2 are MDHEN and SYDVKM. CDR3 length: 16 amino acids. The CDR3 here is CASTTGGWGDYNEQFF. The CDR3 nucleotides are TGTGCCAGCACCACAGGGGGGTGGGGGGACTACAATGAGCAGTTCTTC.

The chain recombines TRBV4-1 with TRBJ2-7; D unclear. The length of the CDR3 is 14 residues. V was trimmed by 0 bases and J by 0 bases, leaving 6 bases between them. Germline V lookup: CDR1 MGHRA, CDR2 YSYEKL. The CDR3 nucleotides read TGCGCCAGCAGCCAAGATCGGAGCTCCTACGAGCAGTACTTC. Translation gives CASSQDRSSYEQYF.

V is TRBV5-4 and J is TRBJ2-1, with a possible D match to TRBD1 (5 bases). V lost 0 bases, J lost 6 bases, and 13 bases lay in between. The germline gives CDR1 SGHNT, CDR2 YYREEE (reference sequence). This CDR3 contains 15 residues. CDR3 sequence (DNA): TGTGCCAGCAGCTTGGGCCAGGGTACCGGCAATGAGCAGTTCTTC. This codes for CASSLGQGTGNEQFF.

The chain has TRBV6-5 and TRBJ1-4; D not certain. Trimming took off 8 bases at V and 8 bases at J, with 12 bases between the two ends. CDR1 MNHEY and CDR2 SVGAGI come from the germline V gene. CDR3 length: 12 amino acids. In nucleotides, the CDR3 is TGTGCCAGCCGAAACTCCGGGGAAAAACTGTTTTTT. Its protein product is CASRNSGEKLFF.

The chain couples TRBV19 to TRBJ2-6; perhaps TRBD2 as D (5 bases). This CDR3 comprises 13 residues. CDR1 is LNHDA, CDR2 SQIVND, per germline (reference sequence). The V end was cut by 7 bases, the J end by 4 bases, with 8 bases between. The CDR3 sequence is CASKVAGANVLTF. The CDR3 bases are TGTGCCAGTAAGGTAGCGGGGGCCAACGTCCTGACTTTC. Full variable domain (outside the CDR3, taken from reference TRBV19 and TRBJ2-6): DGGITQSPKYLFRKEGQNVTLSCEQNLNHDAMYWYRQDPGQGLRLIYYSQIVNDFQKGDIAEGYSVSREKKESFPLTVTSAQKNPTAFYLCASKVAGANVLTFGAGSRLTVL.

The chain has TRBV14 and TRBJ2-1, with D possibly matching TRBD1 (6 bases). CDR1 is SGHDN and CDR2 is FVKESK in the germline V gene. The CDR3 has 14 residues. V lost 0 bases and J lost 7, with 10 bases in between. This chain's CDR3 is CASSQEQGGNEQFF. In nucleotides, the CDR3 is TGTGCCAGCAGCCAAGAACAAGGGGGTAATGAGCAGTTCTTC.

The chain recombines TRBV7-3 with TRBJ2-2; 8 bases match TRBD2. Per the germline V gene, CDR1 is SGHTA and CDR2 is FQGTGA. V trimming: 5 bases; J trimming: 3 bases; junction bases outside the gene matches: 14. The CDR3 sequence is 18 residues long. In DNA form, the CDR3 reads TGTGCCAGCAGCCCGCGGGCGAACACGGGGGGGGACACCGGGGAGCTGTTTTTT. Translation gives CASSPRANTGGDTGELFF.

The chain has TRBV27 and TRBJ1-5, with 8 bases aligning to TRBD1. CDR1 is MNHEY and CDR2 is SMNVEV in the germline V gene (reference sequence). The CDR3 sequence is 13 residues long. J gave up 7 bases and V 4 bases, and 3 bases lay outside the gene matches. CDR3 DNA: TGTGCCAGCAGTTCAGGGGGCGCGCAGCCCCAGCATTTT. It specifies CASSSGGAQPQHF.

The V gene is TRBV7-2, the J gene TRBJ1-6; D is uncertain. CDR3 length: 15 residues. Germline loops: CDR1 SGHTA, CDR2 FQGNSA. The V end was cut by 3 bases, the J end by 0 bases, with 6 bases between. This CDR3 reads CASSLRSSYNSPLHF. CDR3 DNA sequence: TGTGCCAGCAGCTTGAGGAGCTCCTATAATTCACCCCTCCACTTT.

This chain joins TRBV28 and TRBJ2-2; D perhaps matches TRBD1 (7 bases). The CDR3 has 16 residues. Trimming took off 5 bases at V and 1 base at J, with 14 bases between the two ends. Germline CDR1 and CDR2: MDHEN and SYDVKM. The CDR3 DNA reads TGTGCCAGCAGTGTCTGGGGGGACAGGAACACCGGGGAGCTGTTTTTT. This encodes CASSVWGDRNTGELFF.

This rearrangement joins TRBV7-9 to TRBJ1-5; D remains ambiguous. Looked up from germline, CDR1 is SEHNR and CDR2 is FQNEAQ (reference sequence). V was cut by 3 bases and J by 2 bases, with 11 bases left in between. The CDR3 has 15 residues. CDR3 DNA sequence: TGTGCCAGCAGCTTGAATACAGTAGGCAATCAGCCCCAGCATTTT. It is translated as CASSLNTVGNQPQHF.

This chain joins TRBV5-1 and TRBJ2-7, with a possible D match to TRBD2 (6 bases). The CDR3 is 13 residues long. Looked up from germline, CDR1 is SGHRS and CDR2 is YFSETQ. Trimming removed 7 bases from V and 4 bases from J, with 15 bases in between. CDR3 protein: CASGVEGPYEQYF. CDR3 coding DNA: TGCGCCAGCGGGGTGGAGGGTCCTTACGAGCAGTACTTC.

This chain links TRBV5-4 with TRBJ1-2; TRBD1 matches 8 bases. V shed 4 bases and J 4 bases; nucleotides not matched to a gene: 6. CDR1 is SGHNT and CDR2 is YYREEE in the germline V gene (reference sequence). The CDR3 runs 14 residues. The DNA for the CDR3 is TGTGCCAGCAGCACACAGACAGGGGTCTATGGCTACACCTTC. Amino acids: CASSTQTGVYGYTF. The full variable domain, with the rest looked up from reference TRBV5-4 and TRBJ1-2, is ETGVTQSPTHLIKTRGQQVTLRCSSQSGHNTVSWYQQALGQGPQFIFQYYREEENGRGNFPPRFSGLQFPNYSSELNVNALELDDSALYLCASSTQTGVYGYTFGSGTRLTVV.

This chain uses TRBV5-4 with TRBJ1-1; D is perhaps TRBD1 (5 bases). Trimming removed 4 bases at V and 1 base at J, with 11 bases between. CDR3 length: 14 amino acids. Germline CDR1 is SGHNT and CDR2 is YYREEE (reference sequence). DNA of the CDR3: TGTGCCAGCAGCCTGACAGCTTCGAACACTGAAGCTTTCTTT. Translated: CASSLTASNTEAFF. The variable domain in full, with the rest retrieved from reference TRBV5-4 and TRBJ1-1, is ETGVTQSPTHLIKTRGQQVTLRCSSQSGHNTVSWYQQALGQGPQFIFQYYREEENGRGNFPPRFSGLQFPNYSSELNVNALELDDSALYLCASSLTASNTEAFFGQGTRLTVV.

The chain carries TRBV21-1 and TRBJ1-3; TRBD1 is the table's D call, not checked against the DNA. TRBV21-1 is flagged as a pseudogene. This CDR3 has 17 amino acids. The CDR3 DNA reads TGTGCCAGCAGCAAAGAAGGCCAGGGGGCTGTCGGAAACACCATATATTTT. This translates into CASSKEGQGAVGNTIYF.

This chain joins TRBV10-3 and TRBJ1-1, with D possibly TRBD1 on 6 matching bases. Between the trimmed V and J ends, which lost 2 bases and 11 bases, there was a span of 24 bases. The CDR3 spans 16 residues. CDR1 and CDR2 (germline): ENHRY, SYGVKD. CDR3 sequence: CAISEGGAGSLKEAFF. The CDR3 bases are TGTGCCATCAGTGAGGGGGGGGCCGGCAGCCTGAAGGAGGCTTTCTTT.

The chain is built from TRBV9 and TRBJ2-7; D is undetermined. Trimming took off 3 bases at V and 1 base at J, with 14 bases between the two ends. CDR3 size: 15 residues. The germline V gene encodes CDR1 SGDLS and CDR2 YYNGEE. The CDR3, as DNA: TGTGCCAGCAGCGGGGCCTCTTGGATGTCCTACGAGCAGTACTTC. Protein: CASSGASWMSYEQYF.

The chain is built from TRBV7-2 and TRBJ1-3; perhaps TRBD1 as D (6 bases). The CDR3 has 15 amino acids. CDR1 is SGHTA and CDR2 is FQGNSA in the germline V gene. Trimming cost V 2 bases and J 4 bases, with 12 bases left between them. DNA of the CDR3: TGTGCCAGCAGCTTAAGGGGGTTATCAGGAAACACCATATATTTT. Translation: CASSLRGLSGNTIYF.

The chain joins TRBV29-1 to TRBJ2-7, with D perhaps TRBD2 (5 bases). The germline CDR1 and CDR2 sequences are SQVTM and ANQGSEA. CDR3 length: 13 amino acids. Trimming left V 0 bases short and J 0 bases short, with 6 bases between. CDR3 DNA sequence: TGCAGCGTTGAAGATGAGGGCTCCTACGAGCAGTACTTC. Protein sequence: CSVEDEGSYEQYF.

This chain uses TRBV5-4 with TRBJ2-5; 11 positions agree with TRBD2. The CDR3 extends over 15 amino acids. Per the germline V gene, CDR1 is SGHNT and CDR2 is YYREEE (reference sequence). V shed 5 bases, J shed 9 bases, and the junction held 12 bases outside the gene matches. CDR3 sequence: CASRPSSGGWGAQYF. In DNA, the CDR3 is TGTGCCAGCAGACCCTCTAGCGGGGGGTGGGGGGCCCAGTACTTC.